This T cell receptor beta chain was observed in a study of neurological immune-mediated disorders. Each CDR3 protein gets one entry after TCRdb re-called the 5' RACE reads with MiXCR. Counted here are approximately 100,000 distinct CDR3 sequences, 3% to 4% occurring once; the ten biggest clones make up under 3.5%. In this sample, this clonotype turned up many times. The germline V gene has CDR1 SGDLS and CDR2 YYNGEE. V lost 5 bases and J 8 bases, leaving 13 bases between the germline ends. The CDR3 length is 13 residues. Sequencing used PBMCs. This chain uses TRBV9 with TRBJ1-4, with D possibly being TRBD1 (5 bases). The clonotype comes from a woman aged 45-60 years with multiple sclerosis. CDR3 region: CASSADSREKLFF. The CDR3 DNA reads TGTGCCAGCAGTGCCGACAGCCGGGAAAAACTGTTTTTT. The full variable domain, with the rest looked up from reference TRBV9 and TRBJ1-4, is DSGVTQTPKHLITATGQRVTLRCSPRSGDLSVYWYQQSLDQGLQFLIQYYNGEERAKGNILERFSAQQFPDLHSELNLSSLELGDSALYFCASSADSREKLFFGSGTQLSVL.